Ten or more counts support the clone carrying this TCR beta chain. Its antigen is unidentified. The CDR3 loop spans 15 amino acids. The V segment lost 5 bases and the J segment 12 bases; nucleotides outside the gene matches: 14. Germline lookup yields CDR1 SGHAT and CDR2 FQNNGV. The data were obtained in a study of T cell repertoires in cytomegalovirus infection. At the level of the study: Indications of both CMV infection and matching HLA type were provided by public TCR beta signatures.

Whole-study results and caveats: HLA-C-restricted TCR beta clonotypes specific for CMV led the ex vivo response. Carriage of CMV together with the relevant HLA was identifiable through cumulative public TCR beta family frequency.

TCRdb reprocessed the reads via MiXCR and lists one record per CDR3 protein. Of about 330,000 distinct CDR3 sequences listed, around 9.5% are singletons. Sequencing was done on a sample of PBMCs. The V and J genes are TRBV11-2 and TRBJ2-1; 9 bases align to TRBD2. The source of this sequence is a human donor in good health (CMV status not recorded). Some clones in this sample may be carry-over from other donors' samples. The CDR3: CASSIGSTSGRGQFF. Here the CDR3 DNA reads TGTGCCAGCAGCATTGGGTCGACTAGCGGACGGGGGCAGTTCTTC.